This passage covers 23 T cell receptor beta chains from one sample sequenced in a study of blood T cell repertoires in COVID-19. Only in-frame clones appear in the TCRdb table, and some are missing; sequencing was by immunoSEQ multiplex PCR. The table lists over 60,000 clones, around 83% of them singletons. The sample consisted of peripheral blood. The origin of the receptors is a woman older than 75 with active or convalescent COVID-19.

This clone was found a few times. The chain is built from TRBV4-2 and TRBJ1-1; D gene uncertain. Trimming took off 0 bases at V and 8 bases at J, with 10 bases between the two ends. The CDR3 covers 13 residues. Germline V gene data show CDR1 as LGHNA and CDR2 as YNFKEQ. In DNA form, the CDR3 reads TGTGCCAGCAGCCAAGACGGATGGAGGGAAGCTTTCTTT. It yields the protein CASSQDGWREAFF.

This clone was seen only once. The genes are TRBV19 and TRBJ2-1; tentatively, D is TRBD2 (7 bases). The V and J ends lost 10 bases and 0 bases respectively, with 22 bases between them. The length of the CDR3 is 17 residues. Per germline, CDR1 LNHDA and CDR2 SQIVND (reference sequence). The CDR3 loop is CATRETGGWSSYNEQFF. CDR3 sequence (DNA): TGTGCCACCCGAGAAACGGGGGGCTGGAGCTCCTACAATGAGCAGTTCTTC.

The J gene is TRBJ1-6, the V gene TRBV7-6; 8 bases are shared with TRBD1. CDR3 size: 14 residues. The germline gives CDR1 SGHVS, CDR2 FNYEAQ. Trimming at V came to 4 bases and at J to 10 bases, leaving 6 bases not matched to a gene. For the CDR3, the DNA is TGTGCCAGCAGCTCCCGGGACAGGAGCTCACCCCTCCACTTT. It codes for CASSSRDRSSPLHF.

The CDR3 coding sequence is TGTGCCAGCAGTGCGAGGGGGTACGGTCAGCCCCAGCATTTT. Amino acids: CASSARGYGQPQHF. This chain joins TRBV25-1 and TRBJ1-5; tentatively, D is TRBD1 (6 bases). Deletions cut 4 bases from V and 6 bases from J, with 13 bases between. Germline CDR1 reads MGHDK; CDR2 reads SYGVNS. There are 14 residues in the CDR3.

The V and J genes are TRBV5-6 and TRBJ2-7; D is possibly TRBD1 (5 bases). The CDR3 contains 14 residues. Germline V gene lookup returns CDR1 SGHDT and CDR2 YYEEEE. V lost 2 bases and J 5 bases, leaving 14 bases between the germline ends. CDR3 DNA sequence: TGTGCCAGCAGCTTTGCCCAGGGAACCCACGAGCAGTACTTC. Its translation is CASSFAQGTHEQYF.

This clone has more than one count but fewer than ten. This chain uses TRBV19 with TRBJ1-5; D possibly corresponds to TRBD1 (5 bases). The CDR3 is 18 amino acids. V was shortened by 2 bases and J by 3 bases, with 20 bases between the two germline ends. CDR1 LNHDA and CDR2 SQIVND come from the germline V gene (reference sequence). CDR3 residues: CASSISGPKPGINQPQHF. CDR3 nucleotide sequence: TGTGCCAGTAGTATAAGTGGACCGAAACCAGGGATCAATCAGCCCCAGCATTTT.

The genes are TRBV18 and TRBJ2-7, with D tentatively TRBD1 (5 bases). The CDR3 spans 13 residues. Between the trimmed V and J ends, which lost 4 bases and 0 bases, there was a span of 7 bases. Looked up from germline, CDR1 is KGHSH and CDR2 is LQKENI. The CDR3 is CASSQGFSYEQYF. The CDR3 DNA sequence: TGTGCCAGCTCACAGGGGTTCTCCTACGAGCAGTACTTC.

The genes are TRBV18 and TRBJ1-2; 7 bases map to TRBD1. V gave up 3 bases and J gave up 1 base; unmatched junction bases: 8. Germline loops: CDR1 KGHSH, CDR2 LQKENI. This CDR3 has 16 amino acids. CDR3 nucleotides: TGTGCCAGCTCACCTAAGGGACAGAACTTTAACTATGGCTACACCTTC. Protein: CASSPKGQNFNYGYTF.

The gene calls are TRBV5-1 and TRBJ2-5; TRBD2 agrees at 15 bases. Germline CDR1 is SGHRS and CDR2 is YFSETQ. Germline trimming cut 4 bases from V and 4 bases from J; bases unmatched to any gene: 5. The CDR3 consists of 16 residues. CDR3 nucleotide sequence: TGCGCCAGCAGCCTAGGACTAGCGGGGGGGATAGAGACCCAGTACTTC. Protein product: CASSLGLAGGIETQYF.

This clone was observed a few times. The CDR3 loop reads CASSLASGANYEQYF. CDR3 nucleotide sequence: TGTGCCAGCAGTTTGGCTTCAGGGGCGAACTACGAGCAGTACTTC. This chain uses TRBV6-5 with TRBJ2-7, with D possibly TRBD1 on 6 matching bases. This CDR3 is built from 15 residues. The ends were cut back, 4 bases at V and 3 bases at J, with 16 bases in the middle. Germline CDR1 MNHEY, CDR2 SVGAGI.

The CDR3 sequence is CASTDGIVSNEQFF. The CDR3 DNA reads as TGTGCCAGCACCGACGGGATCGTTAGCAATGAGCAGTTCTTC. This chain uses TRBV11-2 with TRBJ2-1; possibly TRBD2 for D (5 bases). The CDR3 runs 14 residues. Trimming took 7 bases from V and 6 from J, leaving 16 bases between them. Germline loops: CDR1 SGHAT, CDR2 FQNNGV.

The CDR3 sequence: CASNDRGGVNNEQFF. DNA for the CDR3: TGTGCCAGCAACGACAGGGGGGGTGTGAACAATGAGCAGTTCTTC. The J gene is TRBJ2-1, the V gene TRBV6-1; 9 bases agree with TRBD1. J gave up 5 bases and V 7 bases, and 9 bases lay outside the gene matches. CDR3 length: 15 residues. Germline lookup yields CDR1 MNHNS and CDR2 SASEGT.

V usage is TRBV7-9 and J usage is TRBJ1-2, with TRBD1 as a possible D gene (5 bases). The V gene's germline CDR1 is SEHNR and CDR2 FQNEAQ (reference sequence). Trimming pared 5 bases from V and 8 bases from J, leaving 12 bases between. This CDR3 spans 12 amino acids. The CDR3 DNA follows: TGTGCCAGCAGCGTAGACAGTTGGGGCTACACCTTC. Its protein product is CASSVDSWGYTF. The entire variable domain, with the rest obtained from reference TRBV7-9 and TRBJ1-2, is as follows: DTGVSQNPRHKITKRGQNVTFRCDPISEHNRLYWYRQTLGQGPEFLTYFQNEAQLEKSRLLSDRFSAERPKGSFSTLEIQRTEQGDSAMYLCASSVDSWGYTFGSGTRLTVV.

The V gene is TRBV6-2 or TRBV6-3, the J gene TRBJ1-1; the D is unclear. Per the germline V gene, CDR1 is MNHEY and CDR2 is SVGEGT. The V end lost 6 bases, the J end lost 0 bases, and 14 bases lay between the germline ends. CDR3 length: 15 residues. The CDR3 sequence is CASSTFVRMNTEAFF. CDR3 in DNA: TGTGCCAGCAGCACTTTTGTGCGAATGAACACTGAAGCTTTCTTT.

This clone was counted a single time. The rearrangement links TRBV7-8 to TRBJ1-2; D uncertain. With 5 bases removed from V and 2 bases from J, the gap between germline ends came to 15 bases. The CDR3 has 15 residues. Germline CDR1 reads SGHVS; CDR2 reads FQNEAQ. The chain's CDR3 is CASSQSPGYNYGYTF. The CDR3, as DNA: TGTGCCAGCAGCCAATCCCCGGGATACAACTATGGCTACACCTTC.

The J gene is TRBJ1-3, the V gene TRBV4-1, with D possibly being TRBD1 (5 bases). V was cut by 0 bases and J by 2 bases, with 14 bases left in between. CDR3 length equals 17 residues. The germline V gene has CDR1 MGHRA and CDR2 YSYEKL. This CDR3 reads CASSQEFAGLTGNTIYF. The CDR3 DNA is TGCGCCAGCAGCCAAGAATTCGCAGGGTTAACTGGAAACACCATATATTTT.

This clone was observed a single time. The chain uses TRBV29-1 and TRBJ2-3, with 11 bases that match TRBD2. CDR1 and CDR2 (germline): SQVTM, ANQGSEA. Unmatched junction bases numbered 2, after V lost 3 bases and J lost 0 bases. This CDR3 region has 15 residues. The DNA for the CDR3 is TGCAGCGTTGACGGGACTAGCGGTAGCACAGATACGCAGTATTTT. Its protein is CSVDGTSGSTDTQYF.

This rearrangement joins TRBV11-2 to TRBJ2-3; 7 positions agree with TRBD2. This CDR3 region has 16 residues. The V segment lost 0 bases and the J segment 2 bases; nucleotides outside the gene matches: 5. Per the germline V gene, CDR1 is SGHAT and CDR2 is FQNNGV. As DNA, the CDR3 is TGTGCCAGCAGCTTAGAGGGAGGGGTCCTCACAGATACGCAGTATTTT. Translated: CASSLEGGVLTDTQYF.

This clone is a singleton in its sample. The chain recombines TRBV5-1 with TRBJ1-1; unclear D gene. The CDR3 runs to 13 residues. The germline V and J ends were trimmed by 3 bases and 0 bases, with 6 bases remaining between them. Germline loops: CDR1 SGHRS, CDR2 YFSETQ. DNA of the CDR3: TGCGCCAGCAGCTCGAACATGAACACTGAAGCTTTCTTT. Translated, it gives CASSSNMNTEAFF.

The rearrangement joins TRBV4-1 to TRBJ2-7, with TRBD1 matching 7 bases. There are 15 residues in the CDR3. Looked up from germline, CDR1 is MGHRA and CDR2 is YSYEKL. The ends lost 1 base at V and 2 bases at J; junction bases unmatched: 5. The CDR3 coding sequence is TGCGCCAGCAGCCAAGGAACAGGGGTACCCTACGAGCAGTACTTC. It specifies CASSQGTGVPYEQYF.

This chain links TRBV3-1 (or the pseudogene TRBV3-2) with TRBJ1-1; 9 bases match TRBD1. Germline CDR1 is LGHDT and CDR2 is YNNKEL (reference sequence). After removal of 2 bases from V and 3 bases from J, the junction contained 4 bases not matched to a gene. The CDR3 totals 15 residues. The CDR3 sequence is CASSQWDRVHTEAFF. CDR3 DNA: TGTGCCAGCAGCCAATGGGACAGGGTCCACACTGAAGCTTTCTTT.

The CDR3 coding sequence is TGTGCCAGCAGTGACGGGACAGTACTCCAAGAGACCCAGTACTTC. This codes for CASSDGTVLQETQYF. The V gene is TRBV6-1, the J gene TRBJ2-5, with TRBD1 matching over 7 bases. J was trimmed by 1 base and V by 3 bases; bases with no gene match: 5. The CDR3 runs 15 residues. Germline V gene lookup returns CDR1 MNHNS and CDR2 SASEGT.

V usage is TRBV27 and J usage is TRBJ2-2; TRBD2 aligns across 7 bases. CDR1 and CDR2 (germline): MNHEY, SMNVEV (reference sequence). The length of the CDR3 is 14 residues. V lost 2 bases, J lost 3 bases, and 0 bases stayed unmatched. In DNA, the CDR3 is TGTGCCAGCAGTTTAGCGGGGGACACCGGGGAGCTGTTTTTT. Translated, it gives CASSLAGDTGELFF.